This is a list of T cell receptor beta chains from one sample in a study of blood T cell repertoires in COVID-19. The table came from immunoSEQ multiplex PCR; TCRdb's copy has only in-frame clones and leaves some out. The sample carries 120,000 to 150,000 clones, 87% recorded once. Sequencing used peripheral blood. These receptors originate from a man aged 45-60 years who had recovered from COVID-19. CDR3s include the opening cysteine and the closing phenylalanine or tryptophan. A D gene is named only where the DNA matches it firmly. Part of the rows lack a size; the others show once, few, many or a class for expanded clones.

j_call | cdr3_length | d_call | clone_size | v_call | cdr3_nt | cdr3_aa
TRBJ1-4 | 15 | TRBD1 | - | TRBV5-6 | TGTGCCAGCAGCTTACAGGGGGCTAGGAATGAAAAACTGTTTTTT | CASSLQGARNEKLFF
TRBJ1-2 | 15 | TRBD1 | - | TRBV7-2 | TGTGCCAGCAGCTTAGTTTGGGACAGCAAGAATGGCTACACCTTC | CASSLVWDSKNGYTF
TRBJ1-2 | 14 | TRBD1 | - | TRBV5-1 | TGCGCCAGCAGCTTCACAGGGGGCGACTATGGCTACACCTTC | CASSFTGGDYGYTF
TRBJ1-1 | 14 | - | - | TRBV3-1/TRBV3-2 | TGTGCCAGCAGCCAAGCCCTTTCGAACACTGAAGCTTTCTTT | CASSQALSNTEAFF
TRBJ2-4 | 18 | TRBD2 | - | TRBV3-1/TRBV3-2 | TGTGCCAGCAGCCAAATGGGACTAGCGGGGGGGCCGGGAAACATTCAGTACTTC | CASSQMGLAGGPGNIQYF
TRBJ2-7 | 14 | TRBD1 | - | TRBV4-1 | TGCGCCAGCAGCTCGACAGGGAGCTCCTACGAGCAGTACTTC | CASSSTGSSYEQYF
TRBJ1-5 | 15 | - | once | TRBV19 | TGTGCCAGTAGTTCCGACACCTCGGGCAATCAGCCCCAGCATTTT | CASSSDTSGNQPQHF
TRBJ2-5 | 19 | - | once | TRBV6-6 | TGTGCCAGCAGTCCCAAATTCTCCAGCCGGGACAATCAGCAAGAGACCCAGTACTTC | CASSPKFSSRDNQQETQYF
TRBJ2-5 | 15 | - | - | TRBV5-5 | TGTGCCAGCAGCGAGGACATCTATGGCTGGGAGACCCAGTACTTC | CASSEDIYGWETQYF
TRBJ2-7 | 13 | TRBD1 | once | TRBV5-1 | TGCGCCAGCAGCGAGGGGACAGCCTACGAGCAGTACTTC | CASSEGTAYEQYF
TRBJ2-5 | 14 | - | - | TRBV6-5 | TGTGCCAGCAGTCAATGGGAGTCTCAAGAGACCCAGTACTTC | CASSQWESQETQYF
TRBJ2-7 | 14 | TRBD2 | - | TRBV28 | TGTGCCAGCAGCTCCCCGGGGGGGGACTACGAGCAGTACTTC | CASSSPGGDYEQYF
TRBJ1-4 | 15 | - | - | TRBV7-9 | TGTGCCAGCAGCTTAGCGGTGGGAGGACATGAAAAACTGTTTTTT | CASSLAVGGHEKLFF
TRBJ1-1 | 12 | - | once | TRBV2 | TGTGCCAGCAAAGGGAGGGGAACTGAAGCTTTCTTT | CASKGRGTEAFF
TRBJ1-5 | 13 | - | - | TRBV29-1 | TGCAGCGTTGCCGGGGGTAGCAATCAGCCCCAGCATTTT | CSVAGGSNQPQHF
TRBJ1-2 | 11 | - | few | TRBV2 | TGTGCCAGCAGTGGGACAGATGGCTACACCTTC | CASSGTDGYTF
TRBJ2-3 | 17 | TRBD2 | - | TRBV7-8 | TGTGCCAGCAGCTTATTCCTAGCGGGGGGGCCGACAGATACGCAGTATTTT | CASSLFLAGGPTDTQYF
TRBJ1-2 | 13 | TRBD1 | - | TRBV5-1 | TGCGCCAGCAGCTTGTCAGGGGGCTACTCTTCATTCTTC | CASSLSGGYSSFF
TRBJ2-7 | 12 | - | - | TRBV2 | TGTGCCAGCAGTGAGACGGGATACGAGCAGTACTTC | CASSETGYEQYF
TRBJ2-3 | 14 | - | - | TRBV6-5 | TGTGCCAGCAGTTACGGGGGGGGCAGGGATACGCAGTATTTT | CASSYGGGRDTQYF
TRBJ1-1 | 14 | - | - | TRBV6-1 | TGTGCCAGCAGTGACCTCAGGGGGAACACTGAAGCTTTCTTT | CASSDLRGNTEAFF
TRBJ1-5 | 14 | - | few | TRBV5-6 | TGTGCCAGCAGCACAGGGTATAGCAATCAGCCCCAGCATTTT | CASSTGYSNQPQHF